This entry describes one TCR beta chain. The data stem from a study of blood T cell repertoires in COVID-19. Study-wide context: Specimens from acute and convalescent COVID-19 originated in the United States, Italy and Spain.

Repertoires were generated with immunoSEQ multiplex PCR, while TCRdb's copy carries only in-frame clones and drops some. The sample has 72,000 or so clones, under 90% seen once. V lost 6 bases to trimming and J lost 2 bases; unmatched junction nucleotides: 14. The CDR3 is 17 residues long. CDR1 is MNHEY and CDR2 is SVGEGT in the germline V gene. What was sequenced was peripheral blood. The receptor was derived from a man aged 65 to 85 who had recovered from COVID-19. The J gene is TRBJ2-3, the V gene TRBV6-2 or TRBV6-3; the match to TRBD2 covers 7 bases. The CDR3 DNA sequence: TGTGCCAGCAGCCTCCAGACTAGCTTCATTCACACAGATACGCAGTATTTT. Protein sequence: CASSLQTSFIHTDTQYF.